Each of the 6 T cell receptor beta chains below was sequenced from the same sample in a study of metastatic and nonmetastatic thyroid tumors. Each patient went into thyroid surgery without having received any treatment. TCRdb re-called the PCR reads with MiXCR. The sample comprises roughly 14,000 clones, just over 30% of which are singletons, and roughly 10% rests with the top ten. Sequencing was carried out using blood. The receptors here all came from a female donor with papillary thyroid cancer or a benign thyroid nodule (not recorded which). Some clones in this sample may be carry-over from other donors' samples.

This clone was recorded a few times. An end of the junction differs from the germline gene, which may be a read error. The chain recombines TRBV6-2 or TRBV6-3 with TRBJ2-7; TRBD1 matches 8 bases. This CDR3 spans 14 amino acids. Germline assignment: CDR1 MNHEY and CDR2 SVGEGT. The CDR3 DNA sequence: TGTGCCAGCAGTTCGCCCCTCCGCGGGACAGGTCTTCTTTTC. As protein: CASSSPLRGTGLLF.

This clone was recorded only once. The genes are TRBV9 and TRBJ2-3; tentatively, D is TRBD2 (5 bases). This CDR3 spans 15 amino acids. V was shortened by 0 bases and J by 2 bases, with 10 bases between the two germline ends. Per the germline V gene, CDR1 is SGDLS and CDR2 is YYNGEE. CDR3 nucleotide sequence: TGTGCCAGCAGCGTAGGGACTTACGACACAGATACGCAGTATTTT. It translates to CASSVGTYDTDTQYF.

The chain joins TRBV20-1 to TRBJ1-6; D is possibly TRBD1 (6 bases). The CDR3 consists of 14 residues. CDR1 and CDR2 from the germline V gene are DFQATT and SNEGSKA (reference sequence). The CDR3 DNA follows: TGCAGCGCCACCCCCCCAGGGGTCAATTCACCCCTCCACTTT. It is translated as CSATPPGVNSPLHF.

Ten or more counts support this clone. The V call is TRBV3-1, the J call TRBJ2-3; D ambiguous. Trimming cost V 6 bases and J 0 bases, with 10 bases left between them. The CDR3 runs to 14 residues. Germline V lookup: CDR1 LGHDT, CDR2 YNNKEL (reference sequence). The CDR3 loop reads CASRPGLSTDTQYF. The CDR3 DNA follows: TGTGCCAGCAGGCCCGGGCTAAGCACAGATACGCAGTATTTT.

In its sample, this clone is medium-sized. The V call is TRBV4-3, the J call TRBJ2-7; no clear D. Trimming shortened V by 0 bases and J by 6 bases, and 6 bases separated the two germline ends. CDR1 is LGHNA, CDR2 YSLEER, per germline. This CDR3 is built from 12 residues. The CDR3 here is CASSQDGVEQYF. In DNA, the CDR3 is TGCGCCAGCAGCCAAGATGGTGTCGAGCAGTACTTC.

This chain links TRBV5-1 with TRBJ2-3, with 7 bases lining up with TRBD2. After removal of 1 base from V and 1 base from J, the junction contained 9 bases not matched to a gene. Germline lookup yields CDR1 SGHRS and CDR2 YFSETQ. The CDR3 is 17 residues long. In nucleotides, the CDR3 is TGCGCCAGCAGCTTGTTCGCTAGCGGAGGGGGCACAGATACGCAGTATTTT. Translation gives CASSLFASGGGTDTQYF.